A selection of T cell receptor beta chains follows, all from one sample in a study of T-cell reconstitution after alpha-beta-depleted transplantation in children. TCRdb reprocessed the PCR reads via MiXCR and lists one record per CDR3 protein. The sample has 300,000 to 400,000 distinct CDR3 sequences; around 15% are singletons. The sample here was PBMCs, mostly from graft donor cells, taken 360 days after TCRalphabeta/CD19-depleted stem cell transplant. Receptors originate from a male patient aged 2-9 years who had a stem cell transplant for acute lymphoblastic leukemia, so the T cells may come from the graft donor. The CDR3 runs from the conserved cysteine through the conserved F or W. A D gene is named only where the DNA matches it firmly. Only part of the rows carry a size: once, few, many, or a class if the clone is expanded.

D | size | J | V | CDR3 | DNA
TRBD1 | few | TRBJ2-7 | TRBV20-1 | CSAPGGGLSYEQYF | TGCAGTGCTCCAGGGGGCGGACTGAGCTACGAGCAGTACTTC
. | few | TRBJ2-5 | TRBV15 | CATSSDQASAGETQYF | TGTGCCACCAGCTCTGACCAGGCTAGCGCGGGGGAGACCCAGTACTTC
. | . | TRBJ2-1 | TRBV4-2 | CASSWRRNEQFF | TGTGCCAGCAGCTGGAGGAGGAATGAGCAGTTCTTC
TRBD2 | few | TRBJ2-4 | TRBV7-8 | CASSSLAGLGKNIQYF | TGTGCCAGCAGCTCACTAGCGGGATTGGGCAAAAACATTCAGTACTTC
TRBD1 | many | TRBJ1-6 | TRBV12-3/TRBV12-4 | CASSLRQGSNSPLHF | TGTGCCAGCAGTTTACGACAGGGCTCGAATTCACCCCTCCACTTT
TRBD2 | few | TRBJ2-1 | TRBV12-3/TRBV12-4 | CASRPLAGDNEQFF | TGTGCCAGCAGGCCTCTAGCGGGAGACAATGAGCAGTTCTTC
. | . | TRBJ2-7 | TRBV2 | CASSAEALGSYEQYF | TGTGCCAGCAGTGCTGAGGCTTTGGGGTCCTACGAGCAGTACTTC
. | . | TRBJ2-7 | TRBV7-9 | CASSLASGGHYLYEQYF | TGTGCCAGCAGCTTAGCGTCCGGGGGTCATTACCTCTACGAGCAGTACTTC
. | . | TRBJ2-3 | TRBV29-1 | CSVTGWIADTQYF | TGCAGCGTTACTGGGTGGATCGCAGATACGCAGTATTTT
. | . | TRBJ2-4 | TRBV7-3 | CASVEGPKNIQYF | TGTGCCAGCGTGGAGGGGCCCAAAAACATTCAGTACTTC
. | . | TRBJ2-1 | TRBV7-2 | CASSSLPSVVNEQFF | TGTGCCAGCAGCTCACTCCCTAGTGTGGTCAATGAGCAGTTCTTC
TRBD2 | few | TRBJ2-7 | TRBV29-1 | CSVVGGLDYEQYF | TGCAGCGTTGTGGGGGGACTAGACTACGAGCAGTACTTC
TRBD1 | few | TRBJ2-7 | TRBV4-1 | CASRLPGQREQYF | TGCGCCAGCAGGCTCCCGGGACAGAGAGAGCAGTACTTC
. | . | TRBJ2-7 | TRBV5-6 | CASSLLARDEQYF | TGTGCCAGCAGCTTACTAGCTCGCGACGAGCAGTACTTC
TRBD1 | . | TRBJ2-7 | TRBV5-1 | CASSPRPDRRPYEQYF | TGCGCCAGCAGCCCGAGACCGGACAGGCGACCCTACGAGCAGTACTTC
. | . | TRBJ2-5 | TRBV4-3 | CASSQVSGQETQYF | TGCGCCAGCAGCCAAGTCAGCGGACAAGAGACCCAGTACTTC
. | many | TRBJ2-5 | TRBV28 | CASSRALRETQYF | TGTGCCAGCAGTAGGGCTTTGAGAGAGACCCAGTACTTC
. | many | TRBJ1-1 | TRBV5-1 | CASSLDGYAEAFF | TGCGCCAGCAGCTTGGATGGCTATGCTGAAGCTTTCTTT
. | . | TRBJ2-7 | TRBV4-3 | CASSQKAGYEQYF | TGCGCCAGCAGCCAAAAGGCAGGCTACGAGCAGTACTTC
. | once | TRBJ1-3 | TRBV30 | CAWSLGTGNTIYF | TGTGCCTGGAGTCTCGGGACTGGAAACACCATATATTTT
. | many | TRBJ2-2 | TRBV12-3/TRBV12-4 | CASSLGAWLGGGELFF | TGTGCCAGCAGTTTAGGGGCGTGGCTAGGTGGCGGGGAGCTGTTTTTT
TRBD2 | . | TRBJ2-7 | TRBV6-5 | CASSYSGSGTAEQYF | TGTGCCAGCAGTTACTCGGGTAGCGGGACGGCCGAGCAGTACTTC
TRBD1 | . | TRBJ2-3 | TRBV11-2 | CASSLRNDRATDTQYF | TGTGCCAGCAGCTTACGAAACGACAGGGCCACAGATACGCAGTATTTT
TRBD2 | . | TRBJ2-7 | TRBV20-1 | CSAGLAGTDEQYF | TGCAGTGCCGGACTAGCGGGAACGGACGAGCAGTACTTC